This T cell receptor beta chain was profiled in a study of shared clonotypes between healthy human individuals. CDR3 size: 15 residues. The germline V gene has CDR1 LNHNV and CDR2 YYDKDF (reference sequence). V was pared by 4 bases and J by 2 bases, with 12 bases between. The assay was immunoSEQ multiplex PCR, and TCRdb's table has in-frame clones only and misses some. Counted here are about 2.4 million clones, 90% to 95% occurring once; the ten biggest clones make up about 0.34%. The rearrangement joins TRBV15 to TRBJ2-1; D is perhaps TRBD1 or TRBD2 (5 bases each). This sequence originates from a man between 18 and 35 years old in good health. Some clones in this sample may be carry-over from other donors' samples. Source material: naive CD4+ T cells from PBMCs. Subset specified: CD45RA+ positively selected. The CDR3 region has the DNA TGTGCCACCAGCAAGGGACCGTCGACCTACAATGAGCAGTTCTTC. Translating it yields CATSKGPSTYNEQFF.